The T cell receptor beta chain described here comes from a study of blood T cells in healthy people across ages (dated by TCRdb to between 2015 and 2016). The study in broad terms: In model experiments, template switching captured about one uniquely barcoded TCR beta cDNA molecule for every two T cells. The donors were divided into four age groups: young (average approximately 17 years), middle-aged (about 40), aged (about 61) and long-lived (about 79). Using the same blood draw, the study looked at two additional independent replicas of 1 million unique cDNA reads for two donors, one aged 18 to 30 and the other aged 80 or older. Age-related changes in TCR beta repertoire diversity were measured in the study by deep sequencing normalized with unique cDNA molecular identifiers. To avoid experimental bias, donors of different ages were spread randomly across the sequencing lanes.

The library was generated by 5' RACE. Reads for this sample came from an Illumina HiSeq 2500. A second PCR of 7 to 11 cycles was run with a J-beta primer mix and a sample-barcoded 5' primer. Each TCR beta cDNA molecule received a unique molecular identifier from a template-switch 5' adaptor carrying 12 random nucleotides. Each sample yielded at least 3 million CDR3-containing paired-end reads. First-strand cDNA was synthesized from all RNA with the Mint cDNA synthesis kit, primed by a TRBC-specific oligonucleotide. Following uracil-DNA glycosylase treatment, all cDNA underwent a first 18-cycle PCR with the universal primers M1SS and BC2_uni_R. Processing in the source paper ran as follows. For normalization, 1 million high-quality reads were randomly selected from each sample, with every read carrying a distinct molecular identifier. Instead of being binned into consensus sequences, reads with shared molecular identifiers were discarded. MiTCR, run with a Q25 quality threshold and the strictest error-elimination algorithm, handled CDR3 identification, clonotype clustering and error correction. Lower-bound total TCR beta diversity was estimated with a nonparametric unseen species model using Euler transformation. TCRdb reanalyzed the raw reads on its own, using fastp at Q25 for trimming and MiXCR for clone calling, and kept in-frame beta chains. Rows with a matching CDR3 protein are joined into one entry that keeps the most common DNA and genes. The V and J calls, along with clone size, are taken from TCRdb and not from the paper's own processing. The sample data list about 900,000 distinct CDR3 sequences, and 55% to 65% of these were observed just once. The biggest ten clones account for approximately 30% of the sample.

Donors were 39 systemically healthy Caucasian individuals from Russia aged roughly 6 to 90 years. Each donor gave around 9.9 milliliters of peripheral blood, collected into EDTA-treated Vacutainer tubes. Ficoll-Paque density-gradient centrifugation was used to isolate PBMCs, with at least 6.5 million per sample. Total RNA, at least 6 micrograms per sample, was extracted from PBMCs with Trizol reagent. For every donor, flow cytometry on a PBMC aliquot measured the percentage of naive CD45RAhigh/CD27high T cells. V loses 4 bases at its end and J loses 4 bases; junction bases beyond the gene matches: 6. The germline V gene gives CDR1 as MGHDK and CDR2 as SYGVNS. Counted from cysteine to phenylalanine, this CDR3 has 16 amino acids. This entry keeps only the CDR3 DNA: 48 bases, framed from base 1. As regards this clonotype: The antigen it recognizes is unknown. It has no much larger one-base neighbor in the sample; base qualities were not kept.

Summary of the overall study and its limitations: Estimates of total diversity from one million sequenced T cells were regarded as lower bounds and underestimates. Since profiling was done on bulk unsorted PBMCs, naive and antigen-experienced compartments could not be conclusively compared. Donor CMV infection status was unknown, potentially confounding age-related changes in expanded clonotypes. The percentage of naive T cells measured by flow cytometry correlated strongly with observed TCR beta diversity. Compared with the aged group, more naive CD4+ T cells, fewer expanded clones and increased TCR diversity were shown by the long-lived group, suggesting age selection. As age increased, observed TCR beta diversity per million T cells dropped in a roughly linear way, and a significant reduction was already evident by age about 36.

The chain is encoded by TRBV25-1 joined to TRBJ1-6; a stretch of 8 junction bases matches TRBD1. The source of this sequence is a young man in good health. Sequenced sample: blood. The nucleotide sequence reads TGTGCCAGCAGTGCCCGGGACAGGAGATATAATTCACCCCTCCACTTT. This codes for CASSARDRRYNSPLHF.